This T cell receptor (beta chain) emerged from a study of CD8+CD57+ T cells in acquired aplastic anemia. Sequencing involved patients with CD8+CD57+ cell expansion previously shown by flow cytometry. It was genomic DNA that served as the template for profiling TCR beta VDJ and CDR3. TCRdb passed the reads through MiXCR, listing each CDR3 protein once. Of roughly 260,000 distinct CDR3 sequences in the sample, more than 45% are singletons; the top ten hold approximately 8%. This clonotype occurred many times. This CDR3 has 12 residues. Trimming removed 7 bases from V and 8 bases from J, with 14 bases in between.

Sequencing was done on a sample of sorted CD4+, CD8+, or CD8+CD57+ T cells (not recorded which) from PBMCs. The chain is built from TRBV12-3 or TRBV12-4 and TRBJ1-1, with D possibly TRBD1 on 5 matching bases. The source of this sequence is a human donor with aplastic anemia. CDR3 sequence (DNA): TGTGCCAGCACCCCAGGGCCTGTGGAAGCTTTCTTT. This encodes CASTPGPVEAFF.